Presented here are 21 T cell receptor beta chains from one specimen sequenced in a study of control samples from healthy donors and cancer patients. Data came from immunoSEQ multiplex PCR; TCRdb stores just in-frame clones and leaves some out. The repertoire holds about 120,000 clones, with more than 70% as singletons. Material: blood. The receptors come from a man aged 35-49 years in good health.

This clone has only one observation. The rearrangement links TRBV10-2 to TRBJ1-1; the D is unclear. The CDR3 spans 13 residues. V was clipped by 8 bases and J by 3 bases, with 13 bases between them. Germline V CDR1 and CDR2: WSHSY, SAAADI. CDR3 coding DNA: TGCGCCAGCCAAAGGTATTGGGACACTGAAGCTTTCTTT. This gives the protein CASQRYWDTEAFF.

This chain joins TRBV4-2 and TRBJ2-7; 11 bases fit TRBD2. This CDR3 contains 16 residues. V was clipped by 0 bases and J by 3 bases; unmatched bases: 4. Per the germline V gene, CDR1 is LGHNA and CDR2 is YNFKEQ. The CDR3 loop reads CASSQEGLAESYEQYF. The CDR3 bases are TGTGCCAGCAGCCAAGAGGGACTAGCGGAGAGCTACGAGCAGTACTTC.

The genes are TRBV5-1 and TRBJ1-3; tentative D call: TRBD1 (6 bases). Germline CDR1 is SGHRS and CDR2 is YFSETQ. V was cut by 4 bases and J by 2 bases, with 13 bases left in between. This CDR3 has 15 residues. The chain's CDR3 is CASSRDKMAGNTIYF. In DNA form, the CDR3 reads TGCGCCAGCAGCAGGGACAAAATGGCTGGAAACACCATATATTTT.

As concerns this clone: The sample has other DNA sequences that encode this CDR3 too. The V call is TRBV5-1, the J call TRBJ1-3; TRBD1 agrees at 7 bases. In germline, CDR1 is SGHRS, CDR2 YFSETQ. The CDR3 consists of 14 residues. J lost 3 bases, V lost 0 bases, and 0 bases had no gene match. In nucleotides, the CDR3 is TGCGCCAGCAGCTTGGGGGACAGTGGAAACACCATATATTTT. As protein: CASSLGDSGNTIYF. Using reference TRBV5-1 and TRBJ1-3 for the parts outside the CDR3, the full variable domain is KAGVTQTPRYLIKTRGQQVTLSCSPISGHRSVSWYQQTPGQGLQFLFEYFSETQRNKGNFPGRFSGRQFSNSRSEMNVSTLELGDSALYLCASSLGDSGNTIYFGEGSWLTVV.

The J gene is TRBJ1-2, the V gene TRBV2, with 7 bases aligning to TRBD1. The CDR3 totals 13 residues. Losses at the gene ends were 5 bases for V and 7 bases for J; bases not matched to a gene: 7. From germline, CDR1 is SNHLY and CDR2 FYNNEI. The DNA for the CDR3 is TGTGCCAGCAGTTCCCTACAGGGGAGTGGCTACACCTTC. Translated: CASSSLQGSGYTF.

This chain connects TRBV10-3 to TRBJ2-7; 10 bases match TRBD2. Looked up from germline, CDR1 is ENHRY and CDR2 is SYGVKD. The V and J ends lost 3 bases and 2 bases, in that order; junction bases with no gene match: 4. The CDR3 has 15 residues. CDR3 nucleotides: TGTGCCATCAGTGACGGGACTAGCGCGACCTACGAGCAGTACTTC. This codes for CAISDGTSATYEQYF.

V gene TRBV12-3 or TRBV12-4 combines with J gene TRBJ2-1, with D perhaps matching TRBD1 (6 bases). This CDR3 is 13 amino acids long. The V gene lost 5 bases and the J gene lost 8 bases, with 13 bases spanning the gap. The CDR3 nucleotides are TGTGCCAGCAGTCCCAGGACAGTAGATGAGCAGTTCTTC. Its protein product is CASSPRTVDEQFF.

This clone was seen once. This chain joins TRBV13 and TRBJ2-3, with 9 positions matching TRBD1. The CDR3 totals 16 residues. The junction had 6 bases not matched to a gene; V was cut back by 0 bases and J by 5 bases. Germline V lookup: CDR1 PRHDT, CDR2 FYEKMQ (reference sequence). The chain's CDR3 is CASSLGGQGWKDTQYF. The DNA of the CDR3 is TGTGCCAGCAGCTTAGGGGGACAGGGTTGGAAAGATACGCAGTATTTT.

The genes are TRBV3-1 (or the pseudogene TRBV3-2) and TRBJ2-3, with TRBD2 as a possible D gene (7 bases). CDR3 length equals 14 residues. CDR1 is LGHDT, CDR2 YNNKEL, per germline (reference sequence). Trimming pared 7 bases from V and 3 bases from J, leaving 14 bases between. The CDR3 DNA reads TGTGCCAGCAATGGGGGGGCGAGGACAGATACGCAGTATTTT. Its translation: CASNGGARTDTQYF.

The rearrangement links TRBV12-5 to TRBJ1-1; D unresolved. Trimming removed 0 bases from V and 1 base from J, with 9 bases in between. The CDR3 runs to 15 residues. Germline assignment: CDR1 LGHNT and CDR2 FRNRAP. The CDR3, as DNA: TGTGCTAGTGGTTTGGTAGCCGGGAAGAACACTGAAGCTTTCTTT. Translation: CASGLVAGKNTEAFF. The whole variable domain, filled in from reference TRBV12-5 and TRBJ1-1, reads DARVTQTPRHKVTEMGQEVTMRCQPILGHNTVFWYRQTMMQGLELLAYFRNRAPLDDSGMPKDRFSAEMPDATLATLKIQPSEPRDSAVYFCASGLVAGKNTEAFFGQGTRLTVV.

V is TRBV12-5 and J is TRBJ2-7; no clear D. The CDR3 covers 15 residues. V lost 1 base and J lost 1, with 11 bases in between. Per the germline V gene, CDR1 is LGHNT and CDR2 is FRNRAP. The CDR3 bases are TGTGCTAGTGGTTTGGGCCGTCATAGGTCCTACGAGCAGTACTTC. It codes for CASGLGRHRSYEQYF.

The chain carries TRBV3-1 (or the pseudogene TRBV3-2) and TRBJ1-1; the D gene is possibly TRBD1 (5 bases). The CDR3 is made up of 12 amino acids. Trimming stripped 4 bases from V and 6 bases from J, with 9 bases between. The germline CDR1 and CDR2 sequences are LGHDT and YNNKEL (reference sequence). For the CDR3, the DNA is TGTGCCAGCAGCCGGGGAGGGGCTGAAGCTTTCTTT. Residues: CASSRGGAEAFF.

The chain joins TRBV25-1 to TRBJ1-1, with D uncertain. Trimming left V 3 bases short and J 6 bases short, with 8 bases between. The V gene's germline CDR1 is MGHDK and CDR2 SYGVNS. The length of the CDR3 is 12 residues. In DNA form, the CDR3 reads TGTGCCAGCAGTGACACCTCCGCTGAAGCTTTCTTT. Translating it yields CASSDTSAEAFF.

The CDR3, as DNA: TGTGCCAGCAGCTCACAAGGGGGCGCAGATACGCAGTATTTT. Its protein product is CASSSQGGADTQYF. J is TRBJ2-3 and V is TRBV5-4; 7 bases agree with TRBD1. V shed 3 bases and J 4 bases; nucleotides not matched to a gene: 5. The CDR3 loop spans 14 amino acids. Looked up from germline, CDR1 is SGHNT and CDR2 is YYREEE (reference sequence).

V usage is TRBV30 and J usage is TRBJ2-7; TRBD1 agrees at 9 bases. Germline trimming cut 0 bases from V and 6 bases from J; bases unmatched to any gene: 6. The CDR3 is 14 residues long. CDR1 is GTSNPN, CDR2 SVGIG, per germline (reference sequence). This chain's CDR3 is CAWSVGTGMGEQYF. As DNA, the CDR3 is TGTGCCTGGAGTGTAGGGACAGGGATGGGCGAGCAGTACTTC.

The chain employs TRBV5-5 and TRBJ2-5; a weak D match, TRBD2 (5 bases). Germline V gene lookup returns CDR1 SGHKS and CDR2 YYEKEE (reference sequence). This CDR3 has 14 residues. Trimming cost V 0 bases and J 2 bases, with 8 bases left between them. The CDR3 here is CASSLDPGQETQYF. CDR3 nucleotides: TGTGCCAGCAGCTTGGACCCGGGGCAAGAGACCCAGTACTTC. Combining the CDR3 with reference TRBV5-5 and TRBJ2-5 gives the whole variable domain DAGVTQSPTHLIKTRGQQVTLRCSPISGHKSVSWYQQVLGQGPQFIFQYYEKEERGRGNFPDRFSARQFPNYSSELNVNALLLGDSALYLCASSLDPGQETQYFGPGTRLLVL.

J is TRBJ2-2 and V is TRBV6-4; 13 bases align to TRBD2. With V trimmed by 4 bases and J by 6 bases, 2 bases remained unmatched. Germline assignment: CDR1 MRHNA and CDR2 SNTAGT. This CDR3 is 15 amino acids long. The CDR3 loop is CASSAGTSGAGELFF. Here the CDR3 DNA reads TGTGCCAGCAGTGCCGGGACTAGCGGGGCCGGGGAGCTGTTTTTT.

This rearrangement joins TRBV5-1 to TRBJ2-3, with 10 bases that match TRBD2. Germline V lookup: CDR1 SGHRS, CDR2 YFSETQ. This CDR3 has 16 residues. Unmatched junction bases numbered 2, after V lost 0 bases and J lost 1 base. The DNA for the CDR3 is TGCGCCAGCAGCTTGGTCAGCGGGGGGGGCACAGATACGCAGTATTTT. This sequence encodes CASSLVSGGGTDTQYF.

This chain connects TRBV28 to TRBJ1-5, with 11 bases fitting TRBD1. The germline CDR1 and CDR2 sequences are MDHEN and SYDVKM. The CDR3 has 13 amino acids. V lost 9 bases, J lost 4 bases, and 2 bases stayed unmatched. The CDR3 protein is CASRDRGNQPQHF. The CDR3 DNA reads TGTGCCAGTAGGGACAGGGGGAATCAGCCCCAGCATTTT.

This chain links TRBV27 with TRBJ1-6; the match to TRBD1 covers 8 bases. The CDR3 is 15 residues long. Germline V gene sequence: CDR1 MNHEY, CDR2 SMNVEV (reference sequence). With 5 bases clipped from V and 5 bases from J, the junction kept 5 bases outside the gene matches. CDR3 nucleotides: TGTGCCAGCAGTGCGACAGGGGCTGATAATTCACCCCTCCACTTT. It is translated as CASSATGADNSPLHF.

The V and J genes are TRBV4-1 and TRBJ1-4, with a possible D match to TRBD1 (5 bases). Germline V gives CDR1 MGHRA, CDR2 YSYEKL. The V and J ends lost 4 bases and 5 bases respectively, with 14 bases between them. The CDR3 extends over 15 amino acids. CDR3 nucleotides: TGCGCCAGCAGCCGCCCGGGACCCGGGAATGAAAAACTGTTTTTT. This codes for CASSRPGPGNEKLFF.